Listed here is a single T cell receptor (beta chain). The source of the sample is a study of blood T cell repertoires in COVID-19. Study summary: Acute-phase and convalescent COVID-19 samples originated in the United States, Italy and Spain.

In the study's own analysis: The authors estimated nucleated cell counts from reference gene primer amplification. The repertoire was sequenced with immunoSEQ multiplex PCR; TCRdb's copy has only in-frame clones and lacks some. V, J and clone size were drawn from that table, and D and trimming were deduced from the DNA. The sample holds around 63,000 clones, 72% seen once. Seattle patient enrollment occurred during active infection, with longitudinal follow-up thereafter. The length of the CDR3 is 14 residues. Germline V gene lookup returns CDR1 SEHNR and CDR2 FQNEAQ (reference sequence). With 6 bases removed from V and 0 bases from J, the gap between germline ends came to 11 bases.

Material: peripheral blood. The sequence was collected from a woman aged 70-85 years with COVID-19, enrolled during active disease. The chain is built from TRBV7-9 and TRBJ1-2; D perhaps matches TRBD1 (6 bases). Written as DNA, the CDR3 is TGTGCCAGCAGGCGAGGGGGTCCTAACTATGGCTACACCTTC. This gives the protein CASRRGGPNYGYTF.